This is a list of T cell receptor beta chains from one sample in a study of vaccination and CD4 T cells after COVID-19. TCRdb recomputed calls from the PCR reads with MiXCR, one row per CDR3 protein. The sample lists over 7,500 distinct CDR3 sequences, roughly two thirds seen once, with over 35% in the top ten. Their recognized antigens are unknown. Source material: CD4+ T cells from blood, cultured in vitro. Source of these receptors: a human donor who had recovered from COVID-19. Each CDR3 is given with its conserved first and last residue. D genes are given only for firm matches. The size field is filled for only some rows; it gives once, few, many or a size class.

clone_size | j_call | v_call | d_call | cdr3_nt | cdr3_aa
few | TRBJ2-4 | TRBV30 | TRBD2 | TGTGCCTGGAGTGTTACCGGGGGGGCTTGGGACATTCAGTACTTC | CAWSVTGGAWDIQYF
few | TRBJ2-7 | TRBV6-1 | . | TGTGCCAGCAGTGAGGGGACAAGGCAGTACTTC | CASSEGTRQYF
. | TRBJ2-1 | TRBV6-1 | . | TGTGCCAGCAGTCGGAGGGCCGGGAATGAGCAGTTCTTC | CASSRRAGNEQFF
. | TRBJ1-2 | TRBV5-1 | TRBD1 | TGCGCCAGCAGCTCCCGACAGGGATCTAACTATGGCTACACCTTC | CASSSRQGSNYGYTF
. | TRBJ2-3 | TRBV6-1 | . | TGTGCCAGCGGACTTCCGGGGCGTGGGACAGATACGCAGTATTTT | CASGLPGRGTDTQYF
. | TRBJ1-2 | TRBV7-9 | . | TGTGCCAGCAGCTTAAATAGCGGTGGCGGCTACACCTTC | CASSLNSGGGYTF
. | TRBJ2-2 | TRBV6-1 | TRBD2 | TGTGCCAGCAGTGGACCCGGGACTAGCGTTACCGGGGAGCTGTTTTTT | CASSGPGTSVTGELFF
once | TRBJ1-2 | TRBV6-1 | . | TGTGCCAGCAGGGTAACTACAGGGAATGGCTACACCTTC | CASRVTTGNGYTF
. | TRBJ2-2 | TRBV6-1 | TRBD2 | TGTGCCAGTAGACTAGCCATGAACACCGGGGAGCTGTTTTTT | CASRLAMNTGELFF
. | TRBJ2-5 | TRBV5-1 | . | TGCGCCAGCAGCTTGGAGGGGACCAGACTTCCCCGGGGGTACTTC | CASSLEGTRLPRGYF
. | TRBJ1-3 | TRBV6-1 | TRBD1 | TGTGCCAGCAGGAGGGACAGGGCTGGAAACACCATATATTTT | CASRRDRAGNTIYF
once | TRBJ1-1 | TRBV19 | . | TGTGCCAGTAGTAAAGGGAGGGAGGGCACCACTGAAGCTTTCTTT | CASSKGREGTTEAFF
few | TRBJ2-2 | TRBV20-1 | TRBD2 | TGCAGTGCCCCGGGACTAGCGAACACCGGGGAGCTGTTTTTT | CSAPGLANTGELFF
. | TRBJ1-2 | TRBV28 | TRBD1 | TGTGCCAGCAGTTTAACGGACAGGGCTGGCGGCTACACCTTC | CASSLTDRAGGYTF
. | TRBJ2-3 | TRBV15 | TRBD2 | TGTGCCACCAGCAGATTATTCCTAGCGGCGAGCACAGATACGCAGTATTTT | CATSRLFLAASTDTQYF
. | TRBJ2-5 | TRBV25-1 | TRBD1 | TGTGCCAGCAGTGAATATTTTGGGACAGCCCAAGAGACCCAGTACTTC | CASSEYFGTAQETQYF
. | TRBJ1-6 | TRBV7-2 | . | TGTGCCAGCAGCACGCCCGGGAGCGAGGGTTCACCCCTCCACTTT | CASSTPGSEGSPLHF
once | TRBJ2-1 | TRBV20-1 | TRBD2 | TGCAGTGCTAGAGATGCGGTAGCGGGGTACAATGAGCAGTTCTTC | CSARDAVAGYNEQFF
. | TRBJ1-2 | TRBV10-3 | . | TGTGCCATCAGTGAGGCAGGGCTGTCGTATGGCTACACCTTC | CAISEAGLSYGYTF
. | TRBJ1-4 | TRBV27 | . | TGTGCCAGCAGTCTCCGGGGCACGGCTAATGAAAAACTGTTTTTT | CASSLRGTANEKLFF
. | TRBJ2-6 | TRBV7-8 | . | TGTGCCAGCAGCTCCCGGACGGCGATCTCTGGGGCCAACGTCCTGACTTTC | CASSSRTAISGANVLTF
. | TRBJ1-1 | TRBV20-1 | . | TGCAGTGCTAGAGATGGCAGTCAGACTGAAGCTTTCTTT | CSARDGSQTEAFF
. | TRBJ2-4 | TRBV20-1 | . | TGCAGTGCAACGACTGATAACAAAAACATTCAGTACTTC | CSATTDNKNIQYF
. | TRBJ1-1 | TRBV14 | . | TGTGCCAGCAGCCCAACCTTTCCGATGGCTGAAGCTTTCTTT | CASSPTFPMAEAFF
. | TRBJ1-6 | TRBV10-2 | TRBD1 | TGCGCCAGCAGTACAGGGGCCCGGGCACCCCTCCACTTT | CASSTGARAPLHF
few | TRBJ1-1 | TRBV20-1 | . | TGCAGTGCTATTATGGCGACTGAAGCTTTCTTT | CSAIMATEAFF
. | TRBJ2-2 | TRBV24-1 | . | TGTGCCACCAGTGGGGGACACCCGAACACCGGGGAGCTGTTTTTT | CATSGGHPNTGELFF
. | TRBJ2-7 | TRBV7-8 | . | TGTGCCAGCAGCCCGCAGCACGAGCAGTACTTC | CASSPQHEQYF
few | TRBJ1-1 | TRBV6-2/TRBV6-3 | . | TGTGCCAGCTTAGGCACCGTGAACACTGAAGCTTTCTTT | CASLGTVNTEAFF
. | TRBJ1-1 | TRBV6-1 | . | TGTGCCACCCTTGTCGACCCCAAAACGGGCAACACTGAAGCTTTCTTT | CATLVDPKTGNTEAFF
. | TRBJ1-6 | TRBV20-1 | . | TGCAGTGCTAGGGACAGACTCTCCTATAATTCACCCCTCCACTTT | CSARDRLSYNSPLHF
. | TRBJ2-5 | TRBV6-1 | TRBD2 | TGTGCCAGCGGACTAGCGGGAGAGGTCGGGGAGACCCAGTACTTC | CASGLAGEVGETQYF
. | TRBJ1-1 | TRBV6-1 | . | TGTGCCAGCAGTGCGACTTTGAACACTGAAGCTTTCTTT | CASSATLNTEAFF